This T cell receptor beta chain was retrieved from a study of shared clonotypes between healthy human individuals. The V segment lost 6 bases and the J segment 2 bases; nucleotides outside the gene matches: 13. This CDR3 is 16 amino acids long. Germline loops: CDR1 MNHNY, CDR2 SVGAGI (reference sequence). A CD45RA+ naive subset and a CD45RA-negative memory subset were split from CD4+ cells. Assay used: immunoSEQ multiplex PCR; TCRdb lists only in-frame clones, some missing. Here the sample spans 2 million to 2.5 million clones, roughly 95% being singletons. The source of this sequence is a man between 18 and 29 years old in good health. The sample taken for sequencing was naive CD4+ T cells sorted from blood. The subset denotes: CD45RA+ positively selected. The chain uses TRBV6-6 and TRBJ2-7, with 7 bases that match TRBD1. The CDR3: CASSASNRDSAYEQYF. The CDR3 nucleotides read TGTGCCAGCAGCGCAAGCAACCGGGACAGTGCCTACGAGCAGTACTTC.